Here is one T cell receptor beta chain with its context. Its antigen is unidentified. These data originate in a study of siplizumab effects on memory and regulatory T cells. Findings and caveats of the study: For siplizumab cultures, the suppressive function of their proliferating Tregs was not confirmed. The alloresponse seemed to draw substantially on naive T cells, which appeared more diverse than memory cells.

In germline, CDR1 is ENHRY, CDR2 SYGVKD. The V end lost 6 bases, the J end lost 3 bases, and 8 bases lay between the germline ends. The CDR3 length is 12 residues. Profiling relied on immunoSEQ multiplex PCR, and the TCRdb table lists in-frame clones only, not all of them. The data show about 48,000 clones, with less than 90% seen just once and 0.3% to 0.45% held by the top ten. This chain joins TRBV10-3 and TRBJ2-5; no firm D call. The sequence was obtained from a human donor in good health. Material: naive CD8+ T cells sorted from blood. DNA of the CDR3: TGTGCCATCAGAACCACGGAAGAGACCCAGTACTTC. Protein sequence: CAIRTTEETQYF.